These T cell receptor beta chains were read from a single sample in a study of blood T cell repertoires in COVID-19. TCRdb's copy holds only in-frame clones and misses some; the assay was immunoSEQ multiplex PCR. In the table there are approximately 300,000 clones, less than 85% of which are singletons. Sample: PBMCs or T cells enriched from blood (not recorded which). All receptors come from a woman younger than 45 who had been exposed to COVID-19. CDR3s include the opening cysteine and the closing phenylalanine or tryptophan. Fields, in order: CDR3 DNA, CDR3 protein, J gene, D gene, V gene, clone size. D genes are given only for firm matches. The size of a clone is reported for some rows only, either as once, few or many, or as a class for expanded clones.

CDR3 DNA: TGTGCCAGCAGTGACGGGAACGACGCGGGAGTCGACGAGCAGTACTTC
CDR3 protein: CASSDGNDAGVDEQYF
J gene: TRBJ2-7
D gene: TRBD2
V gene: TRBV2
clone size: -

CDR3 DNA: TGTGCCAGCAGGCGACAGGCTAACTATGGCTACACCTTC
CDR3 protein: CASRRQANYGYTF
J gene: TRBJ1-2
D gene: -
V gene: TRBV21-1
clone size: -

CDR3 DNA: TGTGCCAGCAGACCCCGAGGGCGCTCCTACGAGCAGTACTTC
CDR3 protein: CASRPRGRSYEQYF
J gene: TRBJ2-7
D gene: -
V gene: TRBV6-5
clone size: once

CDR3 DNA: TGTGCCTGGAGTGTAATACAGACCACTGAAGCTTTCTTT
CDR3 protein: CAWSVIQTTEAFF
J gene: TRBJ1-1
D gene: -
V gene: TRBV30
clone size: -

CDR3 DNA: TGCAGCGGTGACAGGGGTAATGGCTACACCTTC
CDR3 protein: CSGDRGNGYTF
J gene: TRBJ1-2
D gene: TRBD1
V gene: TRBV29-1
clone size: -

CDR3 DNA: TGCAGTGCTAGTGCTAGCAATCCCTACGAGCAGTACTTC
CDR3 protein: CSASASNPYEQYF
J gene: TRBJ2-7
D gene: -
V gene: TRBV20-1
clone size: -

CDR3 DNA: TGTGCCAGCAGTGAAGGGGGCTCTGCCGGGGAGCTGTTTTTT
CDR3 protein: CASSEGGSAGELFF
J gene: TRBJ2-2
D gene: -
V gene: TRBV6-1
clone size: -

CDR3 DNA: TGCAGCGTTGAAGTCCTTTCTGGGGCCACTGAAGCTTTCTTT
CDR3 protein: CSVEVLSGATEAFF
J gene: TRBJ1-1
D gene: -
V gene: TRBV29-1
clone size: -

CDR3 DNA: TGCAGTGCTAGTTCTGGACTGGCAGGCACAGATACGCAGTATTTT
CDR3 protein: CSASSGLAGTDTQYF
J gene: TRBJ2-3
D gene: -
V gene: TRBV20-1
clone size: -

CDR3 DNA: TGTGCCACCAGTGGTAGACTAGCGGGGGGGCTGTTGGACACCGGGGAGCTGTTTTTT
CDR3 protein: CATSGRLAGGLLDTGELFF
J gene: TRBJ2-2
D gene: TRBD2
V gene: TRBV24-1
clone size: -

CDR3 DNA: TGCGCCAGCAGTGACAGTAGCTCTGGAAACACCATATATTTT
CDR3 protein: CASSDSSSGNTIYF
J gene: TRBJ1-3
D gene: -
V gene: TRBV5-1
clone size: -

CDR3 DNA: TGTGCCAGCAGTTACTCGTTGGGGGCCTCTACCAGCACTGAAGCTTTCTTT
CDR3 protein: CASSYSLGASTSTEAFF
J gene: TRBJ1-1
D gene: -
V gene: TRBV6-2/TRBV6-3
clone size: few

CDR3 DNA: TGTGCCAGCAGTACCAGAACAGGTACACCCCTCCACTTT
CDR3 protein: CASSTRTGTPLHF
J gene: TRBJ1-6
D gene: -
V gene: TRBV28
clone size: -

CDR3 DNA: TGTGCCAGCAGCCAAACTAGCGGGAGACCCTACGAGCAGTACTTC
CDR3 protein: CASSQTSGRPYEQYF
J gene: TRBJ2-7
D gene: TRBD2
V gene: TRBV7-2
clone size: -

CDR3 DNA: TGTGCCTGGAGCCTCTCGAGCGGGATAGGGACCGGGGAGCTGTTTTTT
CDR3 protein: CAWSLSSGIGTGELFF
J gene: TRBJ2-2
D gene: TRBD2
V gene: TRBV30
clone size: -

CDR3 DNA: TGTGCCAGCAGCTTCCCTTTGCGGGGGGCAGGCACAGATACGCAGTATTTT
CDR3 protein: CASSFPLRGAGTDTQYF
J gene: TRBJ2-3
D gene: TRBD2
V gene: TRBV5-4
clone size: -

CDR3 DNA: TGTGCCAGCAGTTATGGGGTCCGGGGTCATAATTCACCCCTCCACTTT
CDR3 protein: CASSYGVRGHNSPLHF
J gene: TRBJ1-6
D gene: -
V gene: TRBV6-5
clone size: few

CDR3 DNA: TGCGCCAGCAGCTTCTCCCCGAACACTGAAGCTTTCTTT
CDR3 protein: CASSFSPNTEAFF
J gene: TRBJ1-1
D gene: -
V gene: TRBV5-1
clone size: -

CDR3 DNA: TGTGCCAGCAGTCGACAGGGCTATGGCTACACCTTC
CDR3 protein: CASSRQGYGYTF
J gene: TRBJ1-2
D gene: TRBD1
V gene: TRBV6-2/TRBV6-3
clone size: -

CDR3 DNA: TGTGCCAGCAGCGCCGGGACAAATAATTCACCCCTCCACTTT
CDR3 protein: CASSAGTNNSPLHF
J gene: TRBJ1-6
D gene: -
V gene: TRBV9
clone size: -

CDR3 DNA: TGCGCCAGCAGCTTGGTGGGCGTATATGGCTACACCTTC
CDR3 protein: CASSLVGVYGYTF
J gene: TRBJ1-2
D gene: -
V gene: TRBV5-1
clone size: -

CDR3 DNA: TGTGCCAGCAGCTACAGGGCACGCGGCAGCTCCTACAATGAGCAGTTCTTC
CDR3 protein: CASSYRARGSSYNEQFF
J gene: TRBJ2-1
D gene: -
V gene: TRBV7-3
clone size: -

CDR3 DNA: TGTGCCAGCAGCGCCTCAGGGTACGGGGCCAACGTCCTGACTTTC
CDR3 protein: CASSASGYGANVLTF
J gene: TRBJ2-6
D gene: -
V gene: TRBV5-6
clone size: once

CDR3 DNA: TGTGCCAGCAGCCTAAACAGGGGTAGCACCGGGGAGCTGTTTTTT
CDR3 protein: CASSLNRGSTGELFF
J gene: TRBJ2-2
D gene: TRBD1
V gene: TRBV7-3
clone size: -

CDR3 DNA: TGTGCCAGCAGCCCCGCCCAGGGGGATTTCTATTATGGCTACACCTTC
CDR3 protein: CASSPAQGDFYYGYTF
J gene: TRBJ1-2
D gene: TRBD1
V gene: TRBV13
clone size: -

CDR3 DNA: TGTGCCAGCGCGACTATAATGGAAAAACTGTTTTTT
CDR3 protein: CASATIMEKLFF
J gene: TRBJ1-4
D gene: -
V gene: TRBV2
clone size: -

CDR3 DNA: TGTGCCATCATGGGGGCGGGAGGAACAGATACGCAGTATTTT
CDR3 protein: CAIMGAGGTDTQYF
J gene: TRBJ2-3
D gene: TRBD2
V gene: TRBV10-3
clone size: -